A single sample is the source of the 19 T cell receptor beta chains below, sequenced in a study of beta chain features in type 1 diabetes. Study-wide results and caveats: Type 1 diabetes patients showed a moderate but significant shortening of TCRB CDR3s in all four CD4+ subsets.

These receptors' antigens are unknown. The sequenced template was cDNA made from the entire isolated RNA. Profiled with immunoSEQ multiplex PCR; TCRdb holds only in-frame clones, not every one. The sample has 200,000 to 250,000 clones, 11% to 15% seen once. Sequenced sample: naive CD4+ T cells from blood. The receptors were gathered from a young man with type 1 diabetes.

This clone appeared a few times. One end of the junction is discordant with germline, which a read error may explain. The chain employs TRBV10-3 and TRBJ2-3, with a possible D match to TRBD2 (6 bases). The CDR3 is 14 residues long. CDR1 is ENHRY, CDR2 SYGVKD, per germline. The CDR3 bases are TGTGCCATCAGTGGTCGCGGGATCACAAATACGCAGTATTTT. Amino acids: CAISGRGITNTQYF.

This clone was seen a handful of times. In the same sample, other DNA sequences code for this CDR3. The chain carries TRBV11-2 and TRBJ2-7, with 7 bases identical to TRBD2. Germline CDR1 SGHAT, CDR2 FQNNGV. J was trimmed by 3 bases and V by 5 bases; bases with no gene match: 1. There are 12 residues in the CDR3. Here the CDR3 reads CASSGGGYEQYF. As DNA, the CDR3 is TGTGCCAGCAGCGGCGGGGGCTACGAGCAGTACTTC.

The chain is built from TRBV11-2 and TRBJ2-3; 16 positions match TRBD2. Per the germline V gene, CDR1 is SGHAT and CDR2 is FQNNGV. The CDR3 contains 17 residues. V lost 3 bases to trimming and J lost 6 bases; unmatched junction nucleotides: 6. The CDR3: CASSFGTSGGAMDTQYF. The CDR3 DNA follows: TGTGCCAGCAGCTTCGGGACTAGCGGGGGGGCAATGGATACGCAGTATTTT.

The chain uses TRBV18 and TRBJ1-5; 8 nucleotides line up with TRBD1. Germline lookup yields CDR1 KGHSH and CDR2 LQKENI. The trim removed 5 bases at V and 5 bases at J, leaving 8 bases unmatched. The CDR3 length is 15 residues. The CDR3 DNA is TGTGCCAGCTCAGGACAGGGAGGACGGGATCAGCCCCAGCATTTT. Encoded protein: CASSGQGGRDQPQHF. Drawing the rest from reference TRBV18 and TRBJ1-5, the complete variable domain is NAGVMQNPRHLVRRRGQEARLRCSPMKGHSHVYWYRQLPEEGLKFMVYLQKENIIDESGMPKERFSAEFPKEGPSILRIQQVVRGDSAAYFCASSGQGGRDQPQHFGDGTRLSIL.

The chain has TRBV18 and TRBJ2-7; D is possibly TRBD2 (5 bases). This CDR3 region has 15 residues. The germline V and J ends were trimmed by 0 bases and 6 bases, with 15 bases remaining between them. CDR1 and CDR2 (germline): KGHSH, LQKENI. As DNA, the CDR3 is TGTGCCAGCTCACCACCGTCCCTACATGGGAGCGAGCAGTACTTC. This translates into CASSPPSLHGSEQYF.

V gene TRBV15 combines with J gene TRBJ1-2; TRBD1 matches 12 bases. The germline gives CDR1 LNHNV, CDR2 YYDKDF (reference sequence). CDR3 length: 15 residues. V was pared by 0 bases and J by 7 bases, with 3 bases of the junction left unmatched. The DNA for the CDR3 is TGTGCCACCAGCAGAGATCCGGGACAGGGGGCTGGCTACACCTTC. Residues: CATSRDPGQGAGYTF.

This clone was counted between two and nine times. Other DNA sequences in the sample encode the same CDR3. The genes are TRBV6-5 and TRBJ2-3, with D unclear. V gave up 5 bases and J gave up 4 bases, with 4 bases separating them. CDR1 is MNHEY and CDR2 is SVGAGI in the germline V gene. This CDR3 region has 11 residues. The CDR3 is CASSSPDTQYF. DNA for the CDR3: TGTGCCAGCAGTAGCCCAGATACGCAGTATTTT.

A few counts support this clone. The CDR3 protein is CASGKEGRASEQYF. The CDR3 DNA is TGTGCTAGTGGCAAGGAAGGCAGGGCTAGCGAGCAGTACTTC. This sequence joins TRBV12-5 and TRBJ2-7, with D maybe TRBD1 (5 bases). Deletions cut 6 bases from V and 6 bases from J, with 18 bases between. This CDR3 has 14 residues. Looked up from germline, CDR1 is LGHNT and CDR2 is FRNRAP.

The gene calls are TRBV9 and TRBJ2-1; 9 nucleotides match TRBD2. From germline, CDR1 is SGDLS and CDR2 YYNGEE. This CDR3 has 17 amino acids. The junction had 13 bases not matched to a gene; V was cut back by 3 bases and J by 6 bases. CDR3 bases: TGTGCCAGCAGCGGGTTTGGTAGCGGGAGAAAGAGCAATGAGCAGTTCTTC. Amino acid sequence: CASSGFGSGRKSNEQFF.

V usage is TRBV19 and J usage is TRBJ2-5, with 7 bases fitting TRBD2. With V trimmed by 6 bases and J by 2 bases, 3 bases remained unmatched. Germline loops: CDR1 LNHDA, CDR2 SQIVND (reference sequence). The length of the CDR3 is 13 residues. This chain's CDR3 is CASRASGQETQYF. DNA of the CDR3: TGTGCCAGTAGGGCTAGCGGTCAAGAGACCCAGTACTTC.

This clone occurred a few times. This chain links TRBV25-1 with TRBJ2-7; 8 nucleotides match TRBD2. The CDR3 totals 14 residues. CDR1 and CDR2 from the germline V gene are MGHDK and SYGVNS. After removal of 4 bases from V and 0 bases from J, the junction contained 2 bases not matched to a gene. The CDR3 nucleotides are TGTGCCAGCAGTGCCGCGGGGGGCTCCTACGAGCAGTACTTC. Translating it yields CASSAAGGSYEQYF.

This clone was detected a few times. The chain links TRBV30 to TRBJ2-7; maybe TRBD1 (6 bases). In germline, CDR1 is GTSNPN, CDR2 SVGIG (reference sequence). V lost 3 bases and J 6 bases, leaving 15 bases between the germline ends. The CDR3 consists of 13 residues. The CDR3 sequence is CAWRGHRSGEQYF. The CDR3, as DNA: TGTGCCTGGAGGGGACACCGGTCGGGCGAGCAGTACTTC.

The sample holds a few counts of this clone. The V and J genes are TRBV11-2 and TRBJ2-5; 13 nucleotides line up with TRBD2. The CDR3 covers 15 residues. V lost 5 bases, J lost 5 bases, and 5 bases stayed unmatched. Germline CDR1 reads SGHAT; CDR2 reads FQNNGV. CDR3 DNA sequence: TGTGCCAGCAGCACCCGGACTAGCGGGAGTGAGACCCAGTACTTC. Translating gives CASSTRTSGSETQYF.

The table lists this clone with a few counts. V usage is TRBV7-9 and J usage is TRBJ2-5; D possibly corresponds to TRBD1 (5 bases). Deletions cut 0 bases from V and 2 bases from J, with 10 bases between. CDR1 is SEHNR and CDR2 is FQNEAQ in the germline V gene (reference sequence). The CDR3 length is 15 residues. The CDR3 nucleotides are TGTGCCAGCAGCTTAGCGGCCAAGGGGCAAGAGACCCAGTACTTC. Protein: CASSLAAKGQETQYF.

This clone was seen only a few times. This chain uses TRBV7-8 with TRBJ2-7; perhaps TRBD2 as D (6 bases). V gave up 2 bases and J gave up 5 bases, with 28 bases separating them. From germline, CDR1 is SGHVS and CDR2 FQNEAQ. CDR3 size: 19 residues. The CDR3 DNA reads as TGTGCCAGCAGCTTATCCTACACGCGTGGGCTGTGGGGGAGGCACGAGCAGTACTTC. As protein: CASSLSYTRGLWGRHEQYF.

A few counts support this clone. The rearrangement joins TRBV27 to TRBJ2-5; tentative D call: TRBD1 (7 bases). This CDR3 comprises 15 residues. V gave up 6 bases and J gave up 4 bases, with 18 bases separating them. Germline V gives CDR1 MNHEY, CDR2 SMNVEV (reference sequence). The CDR3 nucleotides are TGTGCCAGCAGATTTGCGGGACAGCGGACAGAGACCCAGTACTTC. This codes for CASRFAGQRTETQYF.

In this sample, this clone turned up a few times. The chain carries TRBV2 and TRBJ2-7, with TRBD2 as a possible D gene (5 bases). CDR1 SNHLY and CDR2 FYNNEI come from the germline V gene. V shed 3 bases and J shed 7 bases, with 10 bases lying between them. The CDR3 runs to 12 residues. Here the CDR3 DNA reads TGTGCCAGCAGTGATGAGGGTTGGGAGCAGTACTTC. This encodes CASSDEGWEQYF.

Concerning this clone itself: In the same sample, other DNA sequences code for this CDR3. The rearrangement joins TRBV5-1 to TRBJ2-1; 13 nucleotides agree with TRBD2. After removal of 4 bases from V and 4 bases from J, the junction contained 2 bases not matched to a gene. The CDR3 contains 15 residues. Germline V gives CDR1 SGHRS, CDR2 YFSETQ. CDR3 DNA: TGCGCCAGCAGCCTACTAGCGGGGGGGTACAATGAGCAGTTCTTC. This sequence encodes CASSLLAGGYNEQFF. Full variable domain (missing parts from reference TRBV5-1 and TRBJ2-1): KAGVTQTPRYLIKTRGQQVTLSCSPISGHRSVSWYQQTPGQGLQFLFEYFSETQRNKGNFPGRFSGRQFSNSRSEMNVSTLELGDSALYLCASSLLAGGYNEQFFGPGTRLTVL.

The genes are TRBV4-1 and TRBJ2-5; D ambiguous. Trimming took off 2 bases at V and 4 bases at J, with 14 bases between the two ends. The length of the CDR3 is 15 residues. CDR1 MGHRA and CDR2 YSYEKL come from the germline V gene. Written as DNA, the CDR3 is TGCGCCAGCAGCCAACAAGGAGCGATGGGAGAGACCCAGTACTTC. Its protein is CASSQQGAMGETQYF.